This T cell receptor (beta chain) was obtained from a study of blood T cells in healthy people across ages. The CDR3 has 12 residues. V shed 6 bases and J shed 5 bases, with 8 bases lying between them. The V gene's germline CDR1 is MNHNY and CDR2 SVGAGI (reference sequence). A sample-barcoded 5' primer and a J-beta primer mix were used in a second PCR of roughly 7 to 11 cycles. TCRdb fed the 5' RACE reads into MiXCR, producing one record per CDR3 protein. The sample has hundreds of thousands of distinct CDR3 sequences, 53% seen once. The sequenced material came from blood. The clonotype was recovered from an elderly man in good health. The rearrangement links TRBV6-6 to TRBJ1-5; D is possibly TRBD1 (6 bases). The CDR3 DNA follows: TGTGCCAGCAGGGAGGGGGATCAGCCCCAGCATTTT. As protein: CASREGDQPQHF.